This TCR beta chain is drawn from a study of CD8+ T cells in alopecia areata. Study-level background: For the treated group, dosing was oral tofacitinib at 5 to 10 mg twice daily. Overall study findings and caveats: Higher clonality than in normal scalp was seen in lesional scalp, especially alopecia totalis/universalis.

After isolation, RNA underwent reverse transcription to generate cDNA as the sequencing template. The data were produced by immunoSEQ multiplex PCR, yet TCRdb's version contains in-frame clones alone and is incomplete. The sample includes 69,000 or so clones, approximately 61% of them seen just once. From germline, CDR1 is LNHDA and CDR2 SQIVND (reference sequence). Trimming pared 6 bases from V and 4 bases from J, leaving 9 bases between. The CDR3 spans 13 residues. On this clone: Its specificity is not known.

The chain is built from TRBV19 and TRBJ2-2; D gene unclear. The TCR sequence derives from a human donor with alopecia areata. The sample in question was CD8+ T cells sorted from blood, obtained at week 0. The DNA for the CDR3 is TGTGCCAGTAGCCTCTCGTTCACCGGGGAGCTGTTTTTT. This codes for CASSLSFTGELFF.